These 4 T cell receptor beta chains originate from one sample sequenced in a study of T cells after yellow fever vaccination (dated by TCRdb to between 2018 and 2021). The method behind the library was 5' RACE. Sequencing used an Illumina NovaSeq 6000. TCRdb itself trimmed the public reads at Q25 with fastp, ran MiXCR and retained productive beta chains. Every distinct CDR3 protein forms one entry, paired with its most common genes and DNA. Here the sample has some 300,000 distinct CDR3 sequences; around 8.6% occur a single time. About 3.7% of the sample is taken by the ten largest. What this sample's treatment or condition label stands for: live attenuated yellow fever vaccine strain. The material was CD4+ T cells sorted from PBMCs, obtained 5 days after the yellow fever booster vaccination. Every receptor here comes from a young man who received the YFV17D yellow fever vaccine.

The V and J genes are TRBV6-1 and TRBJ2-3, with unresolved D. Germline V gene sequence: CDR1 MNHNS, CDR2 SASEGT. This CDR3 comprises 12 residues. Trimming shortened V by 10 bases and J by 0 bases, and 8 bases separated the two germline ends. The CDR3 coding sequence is TGTGCCACCCGACTTAGCACAGATACGCAGTATTTT. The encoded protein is CATRLSTDTQYF.

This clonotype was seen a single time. The CDR3 nucleotides read TGTGCCAGCAGCGTCGGACCGGGGGCCGAGCAGTACTTC. This sequence encodes CASSVGPGAEQYF. The chain combines TRBV2 with TRBJ2-7; tentatively, D is TRBD1 or TRBD2 (6 bases each). V lost 6 bases, J lost 6 bases, and 15 bases lay in between. Per the germline V gene, CDR1 is SNHLY and CDR2 is FYNNEI. The CDR3 is 13 amino acids.

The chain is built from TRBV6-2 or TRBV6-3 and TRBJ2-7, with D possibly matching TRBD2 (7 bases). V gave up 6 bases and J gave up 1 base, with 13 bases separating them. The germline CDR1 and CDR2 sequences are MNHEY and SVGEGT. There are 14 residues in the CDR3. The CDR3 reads CASSSGGNSYEQYF. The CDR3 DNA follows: TGTGCCAGCAGCTCGGGGGGCAATTCCTACGAGCAGTACTTC.

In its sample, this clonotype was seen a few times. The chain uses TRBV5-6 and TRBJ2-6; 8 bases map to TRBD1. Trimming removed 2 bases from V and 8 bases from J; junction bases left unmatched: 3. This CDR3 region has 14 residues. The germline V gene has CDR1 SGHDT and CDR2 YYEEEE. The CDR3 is CASSFQGAPNVLTF. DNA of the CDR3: TGTGCCAGCAGCTTTCAGGGGGCACCCAACGTCCTGACTTTC.